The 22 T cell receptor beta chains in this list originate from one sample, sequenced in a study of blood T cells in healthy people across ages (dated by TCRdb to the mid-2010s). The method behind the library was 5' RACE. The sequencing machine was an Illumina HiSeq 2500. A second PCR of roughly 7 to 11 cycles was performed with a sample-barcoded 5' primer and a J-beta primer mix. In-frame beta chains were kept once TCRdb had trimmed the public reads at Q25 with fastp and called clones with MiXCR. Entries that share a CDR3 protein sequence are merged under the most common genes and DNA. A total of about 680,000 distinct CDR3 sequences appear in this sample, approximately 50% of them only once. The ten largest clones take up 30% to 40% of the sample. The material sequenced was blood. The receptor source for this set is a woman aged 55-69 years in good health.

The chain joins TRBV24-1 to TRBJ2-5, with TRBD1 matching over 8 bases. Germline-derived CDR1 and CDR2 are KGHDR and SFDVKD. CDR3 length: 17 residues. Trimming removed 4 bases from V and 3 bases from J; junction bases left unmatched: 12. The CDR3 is CATSDTLDRAEEETQYF. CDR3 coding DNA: TGTGCCACCAGTGACACCCTGGACAGGGCGGAGGAAGAGACCCAGTACTTC.

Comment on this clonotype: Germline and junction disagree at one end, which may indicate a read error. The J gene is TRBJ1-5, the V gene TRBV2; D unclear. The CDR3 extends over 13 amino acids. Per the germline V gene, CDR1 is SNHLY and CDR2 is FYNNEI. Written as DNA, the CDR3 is TGTGCCAGCAGTGAAGGTAGTCATCAACCCCAGCATTTT. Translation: CASSEGSHQPQHF.

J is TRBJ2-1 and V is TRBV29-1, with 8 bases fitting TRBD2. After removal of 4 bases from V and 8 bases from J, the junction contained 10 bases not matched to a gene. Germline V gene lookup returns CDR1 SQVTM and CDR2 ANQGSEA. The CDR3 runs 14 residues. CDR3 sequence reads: CSVAGRATSDEQFF. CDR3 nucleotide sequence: TGCAGCGTTGCCGGGAGGGCAACATCCGATGAGCAGTTCTTC.

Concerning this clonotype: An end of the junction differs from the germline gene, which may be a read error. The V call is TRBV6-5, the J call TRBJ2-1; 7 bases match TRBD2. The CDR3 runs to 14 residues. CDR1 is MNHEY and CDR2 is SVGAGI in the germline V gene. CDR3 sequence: CANSPDRGEGEQFF. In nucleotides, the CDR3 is TGTGCCAACAGTCCCGACCGGGGGGAGGGTGAGCAGTTCTTC.

The CDR3 nucleotides are TGCAGTGCTAGTTGTAGTCTCAGCGAACAGGGCCACACAGATACGCAGTATTTT. Translation gives CSASCSLSEQGHTDTQYF. The rearrangement uses TRBV20-1 and TRBJ2-3, with a possible D match to TRBD1 (6 bases). Trimming shortened V by 3 bases and J by 2 bases, and 24 bases separated the two germline ends. This CDR3 is built from 18 residues. Germline V lookup: CDR1 DFQATT, CDR2 SNEGSKA (reference sequence).

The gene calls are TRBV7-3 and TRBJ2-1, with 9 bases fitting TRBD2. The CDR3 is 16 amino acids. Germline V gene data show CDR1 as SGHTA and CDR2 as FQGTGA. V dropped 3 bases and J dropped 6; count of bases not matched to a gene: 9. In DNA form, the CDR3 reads TGTGCCAGCAGCTTTAGACTAGCGGCTACAATCAATGAGCAGTTCTTC. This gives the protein CASSFRLAATINEQFF.

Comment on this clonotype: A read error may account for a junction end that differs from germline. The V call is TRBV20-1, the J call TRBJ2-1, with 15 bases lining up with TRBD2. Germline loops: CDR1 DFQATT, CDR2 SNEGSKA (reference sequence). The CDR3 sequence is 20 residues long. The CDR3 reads CSARIQAGTSGRSSYNGQFF. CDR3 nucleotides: TGCAGTGCTAGGATCCAAGCCGGGACTAGCGGGAGGAGCTCCTACAATGGGCAGTTCTTC.

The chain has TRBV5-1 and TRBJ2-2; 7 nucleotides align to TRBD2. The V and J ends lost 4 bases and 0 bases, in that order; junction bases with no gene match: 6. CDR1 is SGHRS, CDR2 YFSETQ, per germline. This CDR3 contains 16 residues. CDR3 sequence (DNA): TGCGCCAGCAGCCATCGGAGCGGGACGAACACCGGGGAGCTGTTTTTT. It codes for CASSHRSGTNTGELFF.

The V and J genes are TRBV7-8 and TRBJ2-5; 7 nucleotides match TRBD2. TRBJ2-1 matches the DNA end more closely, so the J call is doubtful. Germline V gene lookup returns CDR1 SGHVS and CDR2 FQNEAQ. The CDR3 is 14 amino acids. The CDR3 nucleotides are TGTGCCACCTCACCCGGGACTACCCAAGAGACCCAGTTCTTC. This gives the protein CATSPGTTQETQFF.

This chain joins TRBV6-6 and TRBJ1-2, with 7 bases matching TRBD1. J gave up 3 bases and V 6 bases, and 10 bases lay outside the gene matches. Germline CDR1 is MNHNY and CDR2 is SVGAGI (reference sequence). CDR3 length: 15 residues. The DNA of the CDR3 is TGTGCCAGCAGCCGGAGCGGGACAGAGTACTATGGCTACACCTTC. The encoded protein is CASSRSGTEYYGYTF.

CDR3 in DNA: TGTGCCAGCAGCCAAGTCCCCGGGACAGGGGGCGGAGATGGCTACACCTTC. Amino acids: CASSQVPGTGGGDGYTF. The V call is TRBV4-2, the J call TRBJ1-2, with 12 positions matching TRBD1. CDR1 and CDR2 (germline): LGHNA, YNFKEQ. The CDR3 length is 17 residues. V was pared by 1 base and J by 6 bases, with 9 bases of the junction left unmatched.

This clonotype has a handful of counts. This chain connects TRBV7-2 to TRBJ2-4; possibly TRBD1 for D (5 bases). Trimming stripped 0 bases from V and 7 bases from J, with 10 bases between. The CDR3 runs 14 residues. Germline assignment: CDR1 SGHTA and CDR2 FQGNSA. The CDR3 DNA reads TGTGCCAGCAGCTTAGCTGGGGCGAGTAACATTCAGTACTTC. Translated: CASSLAGASNIQYF.

In DNA, the CDR3 is TGCAGCGTGGGACAGGGGCCGAACACTGAAGCTTTCTTT. It is translated as CSVGQGPNTEAFF. The rearrangement links TRBV29-1 to TRBJ1-1, with 10 bases lining up with TRBD1. The CDR3 has 13 amino acids. V lost 6 bases, J lost 1 base, and 2 bases stayed unmatched. Germline V gives CDR1 SQVTM, CDR2 ANQGSEA. Complete variable domain (other parts from reference TRBV29-1 and TRBJ1-1): SAVISQKPSRDICQRGTSLTIQCQVDSQVTMMFWYRQQPGQSLTLIATANQGSEATYESGFVIDKFPISRPNLTFSTLTVSNMSPEDSSIYLCSVGQGPNTEAFFGQGTRLTVV.

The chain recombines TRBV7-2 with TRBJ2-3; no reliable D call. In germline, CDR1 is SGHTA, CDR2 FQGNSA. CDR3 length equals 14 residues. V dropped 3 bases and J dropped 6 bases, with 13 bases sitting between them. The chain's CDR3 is CASSFGKGSDTQYF. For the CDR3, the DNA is TGTGCCAGCAGCTTCGGTAAGGGTTCGGATACGCAGTATTTT. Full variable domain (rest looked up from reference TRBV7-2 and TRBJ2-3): GAGVSQSPSNKVTEKGKDVELRCDPISGHTALYWYRQSLGQGLEFLIYFQGNSAPDKSGLPSDRFSAERTGGSVSTLTIQRTQQEDSAVYLCASSFGKGSDTQYFGPGTRLTVL.

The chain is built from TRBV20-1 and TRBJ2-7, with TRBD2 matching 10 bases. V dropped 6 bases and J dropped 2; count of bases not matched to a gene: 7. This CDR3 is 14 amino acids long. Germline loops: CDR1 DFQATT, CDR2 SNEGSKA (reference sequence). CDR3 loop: CSATGLAATYEQYF. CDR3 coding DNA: TGCAGTGCCACCGGACTAGCGGCAACCTACGAGCAGTACTTC.

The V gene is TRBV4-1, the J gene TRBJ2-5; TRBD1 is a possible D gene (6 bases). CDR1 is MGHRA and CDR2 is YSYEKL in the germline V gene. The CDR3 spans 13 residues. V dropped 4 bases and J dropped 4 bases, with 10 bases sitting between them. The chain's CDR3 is CASSRNRVETQYF. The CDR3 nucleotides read TGCGCCAGCAGCCGAAACAGGGTAGAGACCCAGTACTTC.

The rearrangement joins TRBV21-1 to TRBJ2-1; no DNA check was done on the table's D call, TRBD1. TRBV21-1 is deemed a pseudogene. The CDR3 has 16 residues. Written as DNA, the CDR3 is TGTGCCAGCAGCAGAGGGACAGGGTCCTCCTACAATGAGCAGTTCTTC. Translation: CASSRGTGSSYNEQFF.

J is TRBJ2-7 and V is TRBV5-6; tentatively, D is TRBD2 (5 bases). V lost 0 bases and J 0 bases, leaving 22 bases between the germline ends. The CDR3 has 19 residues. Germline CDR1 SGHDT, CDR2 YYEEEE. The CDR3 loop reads CASSLDYSSAGLLSYEQYF. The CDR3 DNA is TGTGCCAGCAGCTTGGATTACTCTTCGGCGGGCCTCCTCTCCTACGAGCAGTACTTC.

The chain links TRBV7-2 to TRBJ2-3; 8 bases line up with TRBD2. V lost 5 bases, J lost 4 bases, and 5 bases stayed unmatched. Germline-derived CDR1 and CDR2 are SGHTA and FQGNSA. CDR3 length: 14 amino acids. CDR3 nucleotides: TGTGCCAGCAGCCCCGGACTAGCATCAGATACGCAGTATTTT. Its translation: CASSPGLASDTQYF. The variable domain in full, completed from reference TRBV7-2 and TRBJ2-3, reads GAGVSQSPSNKVTEKGKDVELRCDPISGHTALYWYRQSLGQGLEFLIYFQGNSAPDKSGLPSDRFSAERTGGSVSTLTIQRTQQEDSAVYLCASSPGLASDTQYFGPGTRLTVL.

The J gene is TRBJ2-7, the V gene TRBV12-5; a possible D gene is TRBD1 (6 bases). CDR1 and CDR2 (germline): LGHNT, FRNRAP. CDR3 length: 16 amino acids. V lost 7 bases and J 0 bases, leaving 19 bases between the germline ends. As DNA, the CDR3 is TGTGCTAGTGTCGACCCCGGGACAAGGAGCTCCTACGAGCAGTACTTC. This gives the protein CASVDPGTRSSYEQYF. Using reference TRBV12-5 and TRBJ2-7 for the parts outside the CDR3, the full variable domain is DARVTQTPRHKVTEMGQEVTMRCQPILGHNTVFWYRQTMMQGLELLAYFRNRAPLDDSGMPKDRFSAEMPDATLATLKIQPSEPRDSAVYFCASVDPGTRSSYEQYFGPGTRLTVT.

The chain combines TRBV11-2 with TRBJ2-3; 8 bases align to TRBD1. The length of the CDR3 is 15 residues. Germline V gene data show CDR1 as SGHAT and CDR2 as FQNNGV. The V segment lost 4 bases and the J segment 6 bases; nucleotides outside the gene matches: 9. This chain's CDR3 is CASSSLVAGGDTQYF. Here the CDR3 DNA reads TGTGCCAGCAGCTCCTTAGTCGCAGGGGGCGATACGCAGTATTTT.

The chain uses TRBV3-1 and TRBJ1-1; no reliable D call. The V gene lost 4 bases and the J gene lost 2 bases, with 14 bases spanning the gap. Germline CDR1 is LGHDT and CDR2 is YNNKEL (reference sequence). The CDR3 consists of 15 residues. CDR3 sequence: CASSRFFRKNTEAFF. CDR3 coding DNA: TGTGCCAGCAGCCGGTTTTTCAGGAAAAACACTGAAGCTTTCTTT.